The TCR beta chain under discussion was sequenced for a study of OX40 agonist ivuxolimab in advanced cancers. Study-level background: Ivuxolimab was a fully human IgG2 agonistic monoclonal antibody targeting the costimulatory receptor OX40 (CD134). Intravenous ivuxolimab was administered to patients every 2 weeks at six dose levels: 0.01, 0.1, 0.3, 1.5, 3 and 10 mg/kg. Of the approximately 54 patients in dose escalation, about 20 had hepatocellular carcinoma, around 15 had melanoma, 9 had renal cell carcinoma and 9 had head and neck cancer. The dose-escalation cohort was roughly 87% male with a mean age of roughly 62 years, ranging from roughly 20 to 80. Patients were allowed to have had prior anti-PD-1, anti-PD-L1 or anti-CTLA-4 therapy, and 30% to 50% of the dose-escalation patients had previously received checkpoint inhibitors. Partial responses occurred in three dose-escalation patients: two with cutaneous melanoma and one with hepatocellular carcinoma. The point of sequencing TCRbeta in the periphery was to test whether ivuxolimab changed TCR sequence diversity and drove clonal T-cell expansion. The paper reports the monotherapy dose-escalation portion (N = 52 patients) of the phase I ivuxolimab trial. What the authors observed across the whole study: Antigen specificity was not determined for the clonally expanded peripheral T cells. Low levels of normalized T-cell clonal expansion were also seen in some nonresponding patients. After ivuxolimab, expanded clones were on average more numerous among CD8+ T cells than among CD4+ T cells. In the 0.1-3.0 mg/kg groups, partial responders had among the lowest normalized peripheral clonal expansion, particularly in CD8+ T cells. At doses from 0.1 to 3.0 mg/kg, clonal expansion was seen in both CD4+ and CD8+ blood T cells between baseline and week 6.

For sequencing of the TCRbeta CDR3 region, genomic DNA was extracted from the sorted cells. The immunoSEQ Assay was used to sequence the TCRbeta CDR3 regions. Here the immuneACCESS table is served through TCRdb, limited to in-frame sequences with V and J called. Missing clones are a known gap in these copies; in checked studies unresolved V genes cover under half, and the rest lacks a known reason. This sample gives around 64,000 clones in total; around 90% of them show up just once. The top ten clonotypes cover approximately 0.8% of the sample. Patients with autoimmune disease history or receiving systemic immunosuppression were excluded from the trial. Peripheral blood for TCR sequencing was drawn from every dose cohort at baseline, at cycle 4 day 1 and at cycle 7 day 1. Samples were obtained from an open-label, multicenter, first-in-human phase I dose-escalation trial of ivuxolimab. Adults with locally advanced or metastatic melanoma, renal cell carcinoma, hepatocellular carcinoma or head and neck squamous cell carcinoma were enrolled in the trial. Before TCR sequencing, CD4+ T cells and CD8+ T cells from peripheral blood were sorted into separate populations.

This clone was recorded only once. Its antigen has not been determined. The input lacks base qualities; no much larger clone sits a single base away. Taken from the germline V gene, the CDR1 and CDR2 loops are MGHDK and SYGVNS. The junction shows trimming of 3 bases on V and 3 bases on J, and the gene matches do not reach 2 bases of it. The CDR3 goes from the cysteine to the phenylalanine over 15 residues. Here the CDR3 DNA is all that survives: 45 bases in frame from base 1. The sequence links TRBV25-1 to TRBJ2-1; 10 junctional bases match TRBD2. The TCR originated in an adult with an advanced solid tumor such as melanoma, head and neck, liver or kidney cancer. The input for sequencing was CD4+ or CD8+ T cells sorted from blood, taken in a trial of the OX40 agonist ivuxolimab. The CDR3 loop reads CASSDLAGVYNEQFF. Read as DNA, the sequence is TGTGCCAGCAGTGACCTAGCGGGGGTCTACAATGAGCAGTTCTTC.